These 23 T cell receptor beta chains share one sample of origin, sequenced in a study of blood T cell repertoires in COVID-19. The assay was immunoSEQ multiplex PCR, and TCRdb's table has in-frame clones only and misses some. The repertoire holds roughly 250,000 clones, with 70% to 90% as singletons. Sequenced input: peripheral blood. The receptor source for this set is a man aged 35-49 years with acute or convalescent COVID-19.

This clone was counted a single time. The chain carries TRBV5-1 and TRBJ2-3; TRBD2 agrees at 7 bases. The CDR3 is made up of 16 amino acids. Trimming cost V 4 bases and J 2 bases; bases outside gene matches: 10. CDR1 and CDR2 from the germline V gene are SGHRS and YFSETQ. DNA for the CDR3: TGCGCCAGCAGCCCGGTCGTGGGGGGGATCACAGATACGCAGTATTTT. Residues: CASSPVVGGITDTQYF.

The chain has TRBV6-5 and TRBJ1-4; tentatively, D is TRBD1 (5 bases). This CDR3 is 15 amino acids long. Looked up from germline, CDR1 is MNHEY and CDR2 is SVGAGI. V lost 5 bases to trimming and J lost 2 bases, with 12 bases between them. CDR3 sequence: CASSPQGHTNEKLFF. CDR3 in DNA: TGTGCCAGCAGTCCCCAGGGTCACACTAATGAAAAACTGTTTTTT.

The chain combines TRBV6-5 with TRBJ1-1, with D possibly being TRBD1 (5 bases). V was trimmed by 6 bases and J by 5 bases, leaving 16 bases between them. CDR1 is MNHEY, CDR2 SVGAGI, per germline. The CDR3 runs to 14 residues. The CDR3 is CASSPTVVLTEAFF. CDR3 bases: TGTGCCAGCAGCCCGACAGTAGTTTTAACTGAAGCTTTCTTT.

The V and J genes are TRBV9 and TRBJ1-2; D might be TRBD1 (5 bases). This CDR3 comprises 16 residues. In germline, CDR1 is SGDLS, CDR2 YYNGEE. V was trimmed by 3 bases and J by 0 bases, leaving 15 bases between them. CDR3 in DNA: TGTGCCAGCAGCGAGACCCCAGGGCCGGCTAACTATGGCTACACCTTC. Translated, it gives CASSETPGPANYGYTF.

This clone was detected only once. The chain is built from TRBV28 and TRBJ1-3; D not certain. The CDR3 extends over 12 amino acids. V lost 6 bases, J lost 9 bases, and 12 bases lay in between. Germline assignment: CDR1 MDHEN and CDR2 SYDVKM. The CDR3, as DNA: TGTGCCAGCAGCCCATCCCCCCCCACCATATATTTT. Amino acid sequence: CASSPSPPTIYF.

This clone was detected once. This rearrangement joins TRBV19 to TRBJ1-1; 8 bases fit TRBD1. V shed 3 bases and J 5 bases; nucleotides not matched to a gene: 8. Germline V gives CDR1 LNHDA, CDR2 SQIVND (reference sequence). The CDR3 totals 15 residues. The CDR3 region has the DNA TGTGCCAGTAGTATCCCCCGGACAGGGAAGACTGAAGCTTTCTTT. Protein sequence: CASSIPRTGKTEAFF. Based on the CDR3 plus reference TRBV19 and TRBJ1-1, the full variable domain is DGGITQSPKYLFRKEGQNVTLSCEQNLNHDAMYWYRQDPGQGLRLIYYSQIVNDFQKGDIAEGYSVSREKKESFPLTVTSAQKNPTAFYLCASSIPRTGKTEAFFGQGTRLTVV.

Here the CDR3 reads CASRPGLTNEKLFF. The DNA of the CDR3 is TGTGCCAGTAGACCAGGATTGACTAATGAAAAACTGTTTTTT. The V and J genes are TRBV7-2 and TRBJ1-4; D ambiguous. CDR1 is SGHTA, CDR2 FQGNSA, per germline. The V gene lost 9 bases and the J gene lost 2 bases, with 13 bases spanning the gap. The CDR3 loop spans 14 amino acids.

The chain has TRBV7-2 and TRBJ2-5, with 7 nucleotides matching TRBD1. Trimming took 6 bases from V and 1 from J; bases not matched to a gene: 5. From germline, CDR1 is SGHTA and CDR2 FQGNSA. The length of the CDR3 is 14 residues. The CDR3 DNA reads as TGTGCCAGCAGGCGAACAGGGGTCCAAGAGACCCAGTACTTC. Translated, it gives CASRRTGVQETQYF. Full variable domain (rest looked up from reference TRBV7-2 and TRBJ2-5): GAGVSQSPSNKVTEKGKDVELRCDPISGHTALYWYRQSLGQGLEFLIYFQGNSAPDKSGLPSDRFSAERTGGSVSTLTIQRTQQEDSAVYLCASRRTGVQETQYFGPGTRLLVL.

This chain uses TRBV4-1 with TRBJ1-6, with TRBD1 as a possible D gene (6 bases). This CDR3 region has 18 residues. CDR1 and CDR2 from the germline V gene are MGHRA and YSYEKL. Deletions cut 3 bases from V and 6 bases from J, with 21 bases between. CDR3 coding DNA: TGCGCCAGCAGCCAGAGGAAGGGGGGGAAGGTAAGTAATTCACCCCTCCACTTT. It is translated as CASSQRKGGKVSNSPLHF.

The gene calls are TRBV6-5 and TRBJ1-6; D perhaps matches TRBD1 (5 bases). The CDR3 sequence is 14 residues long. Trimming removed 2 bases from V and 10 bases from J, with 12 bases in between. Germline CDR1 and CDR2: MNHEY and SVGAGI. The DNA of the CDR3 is TGTGCCAGCAGTTACGAGCAGGGTCCATCACCCCTCCACTTT. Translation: CASSYEQGPSPLHF.

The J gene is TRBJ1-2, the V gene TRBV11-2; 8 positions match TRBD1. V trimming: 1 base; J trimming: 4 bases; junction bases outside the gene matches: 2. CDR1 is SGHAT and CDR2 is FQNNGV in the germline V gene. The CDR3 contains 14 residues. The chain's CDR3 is CASSLGQGTYGYTF. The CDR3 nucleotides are TGTGCCAGCAGCTTAGGACAGGGGACCTATGGCTACACCTTC.

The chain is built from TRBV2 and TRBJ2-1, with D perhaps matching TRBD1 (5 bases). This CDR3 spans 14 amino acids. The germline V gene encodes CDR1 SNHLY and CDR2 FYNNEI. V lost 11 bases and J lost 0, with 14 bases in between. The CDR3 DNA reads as TGTGCCGGCCTTTTAGACAGCTCCTACAATGAGCAGTTCTTC. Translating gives CAGLLDSSYNEQFF.

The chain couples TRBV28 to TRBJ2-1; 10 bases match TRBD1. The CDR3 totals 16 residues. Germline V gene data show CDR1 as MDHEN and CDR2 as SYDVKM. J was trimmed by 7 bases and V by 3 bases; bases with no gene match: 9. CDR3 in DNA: TGTGCCAGCAGTTTTGGAGGGGACAGGGGTTGGAATGAGCAGTTCTTC. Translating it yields CASSFGGDRGWNEQFF.

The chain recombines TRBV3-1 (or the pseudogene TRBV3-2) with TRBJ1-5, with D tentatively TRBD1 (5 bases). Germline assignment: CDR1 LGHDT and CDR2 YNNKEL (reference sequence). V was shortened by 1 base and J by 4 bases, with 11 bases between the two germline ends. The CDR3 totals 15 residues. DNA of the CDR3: TGTGCCAGCAGCCAAGCAGGGCGACAAAATCAGCCCCAGCATTTT. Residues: CASSQAGRQNQPQHF.

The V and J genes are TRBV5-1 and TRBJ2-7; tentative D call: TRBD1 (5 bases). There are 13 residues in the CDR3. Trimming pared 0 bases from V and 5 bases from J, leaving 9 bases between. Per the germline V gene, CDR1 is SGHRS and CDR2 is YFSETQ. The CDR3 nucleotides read TGCGCCAGCAGCTTGGGCAGGGCTAACGAGCAGTACTTC. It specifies CASSLGRANEQYF.

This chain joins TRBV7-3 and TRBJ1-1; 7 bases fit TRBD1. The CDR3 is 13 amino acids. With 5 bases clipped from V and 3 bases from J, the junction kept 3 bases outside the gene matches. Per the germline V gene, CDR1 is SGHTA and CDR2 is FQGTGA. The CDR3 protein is CASSRDRDTEAFF. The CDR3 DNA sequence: TGTGCCAGCAGCCGAGACAGGGACACTGAAGCTTTCTTT.

The CDR3 nucleotides are TGCGCCAGCAGCCAAGACGAGGGGGCATACATTCAGTACTTC. It yields the protein CASSQDEGAYIQYF. This sequence joins TRBV4-1 and TRBJ2-4; 7 bases match TRBD1. V shed 0 bases and J 8 bases; nucleotides not matched to a gene: 4. Germline V gene sequence: CDR1 MGHRA, CDR2 YSYEKL. The CDR3 totals 14 residues.

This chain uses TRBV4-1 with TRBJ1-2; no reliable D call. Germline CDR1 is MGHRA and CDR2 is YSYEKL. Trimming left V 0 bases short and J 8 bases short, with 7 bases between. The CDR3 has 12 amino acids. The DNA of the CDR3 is TGCGCCAGCAGCCAAGATATTGAGGGCTACACCTTC. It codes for CASSQDIEGYTF.

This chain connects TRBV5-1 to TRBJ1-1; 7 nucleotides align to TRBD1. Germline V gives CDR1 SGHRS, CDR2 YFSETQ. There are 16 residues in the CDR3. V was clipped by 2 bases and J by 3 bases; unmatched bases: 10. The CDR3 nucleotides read TGCGCCAGCAGCTTCCGACAGGGAACCATTCACACTGAAGCTTTCTTT. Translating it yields CASSFRQGTIHTEAFF.

The CDR3 sequence: CASSPRQGPFSTEAFF. CDR3 nucleotides: TGTGCCAGCAGCCCCAGACAGGGGCCTTTTAGCACTGAAGCTTTCTTT. The chain couples TRBV7-9 to TRBJ1-1, with TRBD1 matching over 8 bases. Germline V gene lookup returns CDR1 SEHNR and CDR2 FQNEAQ (reference sequence). J lost 4 bases, V lost 5 bases, and 12 bases had no gene match. The CDR3 is 16 residues long.

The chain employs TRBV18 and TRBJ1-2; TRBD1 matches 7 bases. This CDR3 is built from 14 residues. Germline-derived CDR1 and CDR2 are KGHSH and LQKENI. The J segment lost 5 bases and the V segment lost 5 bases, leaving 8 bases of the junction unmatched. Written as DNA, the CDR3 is TGTGCCAGCTCATCCGAGACAGGGCAATATGGCTACACCTTC. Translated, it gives CASSSETGQYGYTF.

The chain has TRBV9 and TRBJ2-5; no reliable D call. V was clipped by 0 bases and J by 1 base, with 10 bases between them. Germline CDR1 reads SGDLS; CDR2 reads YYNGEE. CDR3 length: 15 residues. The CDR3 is CASSVDAAVQETQYF. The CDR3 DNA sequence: TGTGCCAGCAGCGTAGACGCCGCAGTCCAAGAGACCCAGTACTTC.

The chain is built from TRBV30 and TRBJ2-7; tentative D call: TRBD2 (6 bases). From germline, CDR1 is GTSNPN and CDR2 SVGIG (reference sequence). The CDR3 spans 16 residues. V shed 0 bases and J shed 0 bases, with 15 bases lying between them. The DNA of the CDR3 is TGTGCCTGGAGTGTATGGATCGACGGGGGCTCCTACGAGCAGTACTTC. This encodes CAWSVWIDGGSYEQYF. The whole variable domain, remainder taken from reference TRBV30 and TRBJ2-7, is SQTIHQWPATLVQPVGSPLSLECTVEGTSNPNLYWYRQAAGRGLQLLFYSVGIGQISSEVPQNLSASRPQDRQFILSSKKLLLSDSGFYLCAWSVWIDGGSYEQYFGPGTRLTVT.